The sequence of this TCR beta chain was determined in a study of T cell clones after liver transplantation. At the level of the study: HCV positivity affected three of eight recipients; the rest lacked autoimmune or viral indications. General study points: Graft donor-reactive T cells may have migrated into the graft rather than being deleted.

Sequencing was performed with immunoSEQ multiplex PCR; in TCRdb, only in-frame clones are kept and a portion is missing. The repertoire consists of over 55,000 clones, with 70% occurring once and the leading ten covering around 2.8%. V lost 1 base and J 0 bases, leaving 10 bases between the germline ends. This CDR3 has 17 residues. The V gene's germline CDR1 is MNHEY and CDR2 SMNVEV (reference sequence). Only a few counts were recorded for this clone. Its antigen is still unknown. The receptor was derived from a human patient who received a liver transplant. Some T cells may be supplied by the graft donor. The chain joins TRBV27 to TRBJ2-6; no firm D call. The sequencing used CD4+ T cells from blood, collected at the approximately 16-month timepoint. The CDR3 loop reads CASSLYASHSGANVLTF. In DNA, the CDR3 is TGTGCCAGCAGTTTATATGCCAGCCACTCTGGGGCCAACGTCCTGACTTTC.